This T cell receptor (beta chain) comes out of a study of regulatory T cells in long-lasting Graves disease. General study findings and limits: Persistent disease showed a preference for TRBV28, TRBJ1-2 and TRBJ2-5. TCR diversity was lower in persistent Graves' patients (versus newly diagnosed ones).

This CDR3 contains 15 residues. V was cut by 7 bases and J by 0 bases, with 12 bases left in between. The V gene's germline CDR1 is MNHNS and CDR2 SASEGT. This clonotype was counted many times. Its specificity is unknown. As for time point: persistent/refractory GD, antithyroid drugs over 5 years with positive TRAb. There was RNA extracted from PBMCs, and the TCR library was made from it. Staff drew roughly 10 milliliters of peripheral blood into EDTA tubes. HTBI primers from iRepertoire and Arm-PCR of CDR3 regions yielded the TCR beta libraries. TCRdb reanalysed the multiplex PCR reads using MiXCR and keeps one entry per CDR3 protein. The table has 250,000 to 300,000 distinct CDR3 sequences, 20% to 25% seen once.

Sequencing was performed on peripheral blood mononuclear cells (PBMCs), taken when the disease was refractory, from a patient treated with antithyroid drugs. This chain links TRBV6-1 with TRBJ2-2, with D tentatively TRBD2 (6 bases). The source is a female donor with Graves disease. CDR3 amino acids: CASTSGTSNTGELFF. Here the CDR3 DNA reads TGTGCCAGCACTTCCGGGACTTCGAACACCGGGGAGCTGTTTTTT.